The present T cell receptor beta chain was sequenced within a study of blood T cells in healthy people across ages. For the second PCR, which ran for roughly 7 to 11 cycles, a sample-barcoded 5' primer and a J-beta primer mix were used. MiXCR was run by TCRdb on the 5' RACE reads, yielding one entry per CDR3 protein. The sample holds more than 900,000 distinct CDR3 sequences; about 23% are singletons and the top ten take around 0.75%. This clonotype was seen a handful of times. The CDR3 length is 14 residues. Germline V gene sequence: CDR1 LGHDT, CDR2 YNNKEL (reference sequence). The same data also contributed to another study, on T cells of mothers and their children. That paper states: Donors were a few healthy Caucasian mothers and their six children.

This rearrangement joins TRBV3-1 to TRBJ2-5; D might be TRBD1 or TRBD2, each matching 5 bases. The DNA matches TRBJ2-7 better at its end, which makes the J call doubtful. The TCR was taken from a girl aged 2 to 10 in good health. The sequenced material came from blood. CDR3 DNA: TGTGCCAGCAGCTTACGGGACCGTTACTACGAGCAGTACTTC. Its protein product is CASSLRDRYYEQYF.